A selection of T cell receptor beta chains follows, all from one sample in a study of siplizumab effects on memory and regulatory T cells. Data came from immunoSEQ multiplex PCR; TCRdb stores just in-frame clones and leaves some out. This sample carries approximately 100,000 clones, about 90% of them seen once, and the ten largest clones take about 12%. The sequenced material came from non-Treg CD4+ T cells sorted from blood. The receptors shown here come from a human donor in good health. CDR3s include the opening cysteine and the closing phenylalanine or tryptophan. The D gene is left open where the match is weak. Size tells how often a clone was seen (once, few, many) or the class of an expanded clone, and some rows leave it out.

v_call	clone_size	j_call	d_call	cdr3_nt	cdr3_aa
TRBV7-9	.	TRBJ1-3	.	TGTGCCAGCAGCTTGGGGGGGATATCCGGAAACACCATATATTTT	CASSLGGISGNTIYF
TRBV19	.	TRBJ2-1	.	TGTGCCAGTAGTATAGATCAATCGGACTCCTACAATGAGCAGTTCTTC	CASSIDQSDSYNEQFF
TRBV11-3	.	TRBJ1-2	.	TGTGCCAGCAGCGAGAGTAACTATGGCTACACCTTC	CASSESNYGYTF
TRBV28	.	TRBJ1-4	.	TGTGCCAGCAGTCCGAATAAGCGTTTAGGCGAAAAACTGTTTTTT	CASSPNKRLGEKLFF
TRBV6-1	.	TRBJ2-3	.	TGTGCCAGCAGTGAAACGGCGGGCACAGATACGCAGTATTTT	CASSETAGTDTQYF
TRBV15	.	TRBJ1-5	.	TGTGCCACCAGCACTTCCCAATCCGGGGGTTACGGGTATAGCAATCAGCCCCAGCATTTT	CATSTSQSGGYGYSNQPQHF
TRBV5-6	.	TRBJ2-7	TRBD2	TGTGCCAGCCGAAGGACTAGCGGGAGATACGAGCAGTACTTC	CASRRTSGRYEQYF
TRBV6-6	.	TRBJ2-3	.	TGTGCCAGCATCAGCGGTTCGGATACGCAGTATTTT	CASISGSDTQYF
TRBV30	.	TRBJ2-7	.	TGTGCCTGGAGTGTACCAGTACGGACCTACGAGCAGTACTTC	CAWSVPVRTYEQYF
TRBV30	.	TRBJ1-3	TRBD1	TGTGCCTGGAACAACAGGGGCCTAACTGGAAACACCATATATTTT	CAWNNRGLTGNTIYF
TRBV9	.	TRBJ1-2	TRBD1	TGTGCCAGTCGGGGTACTGGGACAGTCTATGGCTACACCTTC	CASRGTGTVYGYTF
TRBV11-3	.	TRBJ2-2	.	TGTGCCAGCAGCCCTAACAGGGTCGGGGAGCTGTTTTTT	CASSPNRVGELFF
TRBV5-5	.	TRBJ2-1	.	TGTGCCAGCAGCTTGAGGGGCCGGCTTACAAACAATGAGCAGTTCTTC	CASSLRGRLTNNEQFF
TRBV6-1	.	TRBJ1-1	.	TGTGCCAGCAGTGAAGGCGACATGAACACTGAAGCTTTCTTT	CASSEGDMNTEAFF
TRBV7-3	.	TRBJ2-5	TRBD1	TGTGCCAGCAGCCGTGGGGGGCGCAGGGGGCTCCAAGAGACCCAGTACTTC	CASSRGGRRGLQETQYF
TRBV12-2	.	TRBJ1-1	.	TGTGCAAGTCGCTTAGCGAACGGGGACAGGGAGTCCACTGAAGCTTTCTTT	CASRLANGDRESTEAFF
TRBV5-1	.	TRBJ2-3	TRBD1	TGCGCCAGCAGCGCCGGGACAGGGTCCACAGATACGCAGTATTTT	CASSAGTGSTDTQYF
TRBV19	.	TRBJ1-4	.	TGTGCCAGTAGTATGAAGACGCACGTGAGTGAAAAACTGTTTTTT	CASSMKTHVSEKLFF
TRBV4-2	.	TRBJ1-1	.	TGTGCCAGCAGCCAGGTGGGAAAGAACACTGAAGCTTTCTTT	CASSQVGKNTEAFF
TRBV28	once	TRBJ2-7	TRBD2	TGTGCCAGCAGTTCCCTTAGCGGGGGCTCCTACGAGCAGTACTTC	CASSSLSGGSYEQYF
TRBV27	few	TRBJ1-5	TRBD1	TGTGCCAGCAGTTTCCACCGGGACAGGGGCAATCAGCCCCAGCATTTT	CASSFHRDRGNQPQHF
TRBV10-3	.	TRBJ2-5	TRBD2	TGTGCCATCAGGGCTGAGACTAGCGGGAGAGGGGAGACCCAGTACTTC	CAIRAETSGRGETQYF
TRBV5-1	.	TRBJ2-7	.	TGCGCCAGCAGCTTCAGGACAGTGAAAAGCTACGAGCAGTACTTC	CASSFRTVKSYEQYF
TRBV6-5	.	TRBJ2-5	TRBD2	TGTGCCAGCAGGGAACTAGCGGGAAGGGAGACCCAGTACTTC	CASRELAGRETQYF
TRBV29-1	.	TRBJ2-6	.	TGCAGCGTTGGACCGGGGTCGGCTGGGGCCAACGTCCTGACTTTC	CSVGPGSAGANVLTF
TRBV18	.	TRBJ1-2	.	TGTGCCAGCTCACCACCGCAGGACCTGAGGGGCTACACCTTC	CASSPPQDLRGYTF
TRBV7-2	once	TRBJ2-1	.	TGTGCCAGCAGTCTGAGGTTGGCCTACAATGAGCAGTTCTTC	CASSLRLAYNEQFF
TRBV15	.	TRBJ2-5	TRBD2	TGTGCCACCAGCAGTACTAGCGGGAGGGCCAGAAAACCTGTGGAGACCCAGTACTTC	CATSSTSGRARKPVETQYF
TRBV4-2	.	TRBJ2-3	.	TGTGCCAGCAGCCAAGATGGTGGCAGTCTACAAGATACGCAGTATTTT	CASSQDGGSLQDTQYF
TRBV5-1	.	TRBJ1-2	.	TGCGCCAGCAGAAGGGGAGACACCTCTAACTATGGCTACACCTTC	CASRRGDTSNYGYTF
TRBV30	.	TRBJ2-3	TRBD2	TGTGCCTGGAGTGTAAGGGAGGGAGCGACAGATACGCAGTATTTT	CAWSVREGATDTQYF
TRBV6-1	once	TRBJ1-1	.	TGTGCCAGCCTCCGGGGCCCTGAAGCTTTCTTT	CASLRGPEAFF
TRBV7-2	.	TRBJ2-7	.	TGTGCCAGCAGCGCAGGGTCCTACGAGCAGTACTTC	CASSAGSYEQYF
TRBV25-1	.	TRBJ2-3	TRBD1	TGTGCCAGCAGCGGGACAGGGGCACCCACAGATACGCAGTATTTT	CASSGTGAPTDTQYF
TRBV15	.	TRBJ2-5	TRBD1	TGTGCCACCAGAAATCGACAGGGAGCGTACCAAGAGACCCAGTACTTC	CATRNRQGAYQETQYF
TRBV27	once	TRBJ2-1	TRBD2	TGTGCCAGCAGCCAACTAGCGGGAGATTACAATGAGCAGTTCTTC	CASSQLAGDYNEQFF
TRBV7-2	.	TRBJ1-1	.	TGTGCCAGCAGCTCGAGGACGAACACTGAAGCTTTCTTT	CASSSRTNTEAFF
TRBV9	once	TRBJ1-5	.	TGTGCCAGCAGCTCATCGGGGGGGGCGCATCAGCCCCAGCATTTT	CASSSSGGAHQPQHF
TRBV19	.	TRBJ1-1	TRBD1	TGTGCCAGTAGCGAACAGGGGGCAGGGGGTGAAGCTTTCTTT	CASSEQGAGGEAFF
TRBV4-2	.	TRBJ2-5	.	TGTGCCAGCAGCCAAAGAATGGAGACCCAGTACTTC	CASSQRMETQYF
TRBV9	.	TRBJ2-7	.	TGTGCCAGCAGCGTAGGGACTCATCCCTACGAGCAGTACTTC	CASSVGTHPYEQYF
TRBV9	few	TRBJ1-5	.	TGTGCCAGCAGCGCGACACATAGCAATCAGCCCCAGCATTTT	CASSATHSNQPQHF
TRBV5-4	once	TRBJ2-5	TRBD2	TGTGCCAGCAGCCCCGGGACTAGCGGGTTACAAGAGACCCAGTACTTC	CASSPGTSGLQETQYF
TRBV7-3	once	TRBJ2-3	.	TGTGCCAGCAGCATCGCTAGCTCTGGCACAGATACGCAGTATTTT	CASSIASSGTDTQYF